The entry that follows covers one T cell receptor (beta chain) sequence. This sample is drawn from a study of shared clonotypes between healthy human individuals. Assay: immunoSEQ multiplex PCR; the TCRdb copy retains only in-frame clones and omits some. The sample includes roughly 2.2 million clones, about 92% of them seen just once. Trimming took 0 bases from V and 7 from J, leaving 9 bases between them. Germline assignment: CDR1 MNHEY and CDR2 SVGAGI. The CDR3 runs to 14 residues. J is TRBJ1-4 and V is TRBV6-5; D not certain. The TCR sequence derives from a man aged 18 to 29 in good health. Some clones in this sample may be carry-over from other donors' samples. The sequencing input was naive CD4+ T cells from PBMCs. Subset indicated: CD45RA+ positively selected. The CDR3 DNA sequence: TGTGCCAGCAGTTACTCTGTCTTATCTGAAAAACTGTTTTTT. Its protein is CASSYSVLSEKLFF.